The entry below gives a single T cell receptor (beta chain) sequence along with its context. The record originates from a study of shared clonotypes between healthy human individuals. Each PCR replicate from the sorted subsets contained about 200 ng DNA, which is about 30,000 T cell genomes. Measured with immunoSEQ multiplex PCR; TCRdb has only the in-frame clones, and not every one. The table shows around 600,000 clones, with 98% occurring only once. The ends lost 4 bases at V and 4 bases at J; junction bases unmatched: 10. Germline V CDR1 and CDR2: MGHRA, YSYEKL. This CDR3 spans 16 amino acids. Terminally differentiated effector memory CD45RA+ cells were left out of the naive CD8 fraction, which was CD45RO-negative and positively selected for CCR7.

The sequence was obtained from a man aged 25-45 years in good health. Sequenced: naive CD8+ T cells sorted from blood. The V and J genes are TRBV4-1 and TRBJ2-7; 10 bases map to TRBD2. The CDR3 loop reads CASSPKMGLASYEQYF. CDR3 DNA: TGCGCCAGCAGCCCGAAGATGGGACTAGCGTCGTACGAGCAGTACTTC.